The subject of this entry is one TCR beta chain. Its antigen is not known. This sample stems from a study of shared clonotypes between healthy human individuals. Whole-study findings and limits: Lower generation probabilities were found for non-shared clonotypes than for those shared by all four donors.

The CDR3 sequence is 15 residues long. Germline V gene lookup returns CDR1 LNHNV and CDR2 YYDKDF (reference sequence). V was shortened by 5 bases and J by 3 bases, with 16 bases between the two germline ends. Every immunoSEQ plate was one replicate of a subset's evenly spread DNA. Sorted-subset replicate PCRs used about 200 ng DNA, about 30,000 T cell genomes. In the source study's methods: Without quality scores, immunoSEQ junctional reads could not be filtered like full-length reads. Some clones are missing from TCRdb's copy, which holds only in-frame ones; the method was immunoSEQ multiplex PCR. Clone size and the V and J calls come from that table; the DNA yielded D and trimming. The repertoire holds more than 900,000 clones, with approximately 80% as singletons.

V gene TRBV15 combines with J gene TRBJ1-1, with a possible D match to TRBD1 (5 bases). Sequenced input: memory CD4+ T cells from PBMCs. Subset specified: CD45RA-negative fraction. This TCR was sampled from a man aged 18 to 35 in good health. Some clones in this sample may be carry-over from other donors' samples. DNA for the CDR3: TGTGCCACCAGCTCCCCACCCCAGGGCTACACTGAAGCTTTCTTT. Protein sequence: CATSSPPQGYTEAFF.